This TCR beta chain was profiled in a study of blood T cell repertoires in COVID-19. The wider study: Spain, Italy and the United States supplied samples that represented acute and convalescent COVID-19. Sources were T cells, B-cell-depleted T cells, or PBMCs; the material itself was cDNA or gDNA.

CDR3 length equals 13 residues. Germline V gives CDR1 SGHNT, CDR2 YENEEA. V lost 4 bases, J lost 6 bases, and 10 bases lay in between. The count of this clone is one. The repertoire was sequenced with immunoSEQ multiplex PCR; TCRdb's copy has only in-frame clones and lacks some. Counted here are 90,000 to 100,000 clones, around nine tenths occurring once; the ten biggest clones make up 15%. V and J are TRBV11-3 and TRBJ2-1, with TRBD1 as a possible D gene (6 bases). Material: peripheral blood. The TCR sequence derives from a human donor in a cohort sampled during active COVID-19. In DNA form, the CDR3 reads TGTGCCAGCAGCTACCAGGGGCGCAATGAGCAGTTCTTC. Its translation: CASSYQGRNEQFF.